The next 6 T cell receptor beta chains were all read from a single sample in a study of PD-L1 blockade in urothelial cancer. The protocol was immunoSEQ multiplex PCR, while the TCRdb copy is restricted to in-frame clones and leaves out a portion. This sample yields tens of thousands of clones, of which roughly four fifths are seen a single time; roughly 2.7% belongs to the top ten. This material consisted of PBMCs, taken around atezolizumab (anti-PD-L1) treatment. The receptor source for this set is a man between 65 and 85 years old with urothelial cancer.

This chain connects TRBV19 to TRBJ1-4; 7 bases fit TRBD1. Germline-derived CDR1 and CDR2 are LNHDA and SQIVND (reference sequence). V shed 10 bases, J shed 7 bases, and the junction held 9 bases outside the gene matches. CDR3 length: 13 amino acids. The CDR3 bases are TGTGCCACCTTAGACAGGGATATTGAAAAACTGTTTTTT. Translated, it gives CATLDRDIEKLFF.

This clone was seen more than once but under ten times. The chain joins TRBV18 to TRBJ2-7; the match to TRBD1 covers 8 bases. The CDR3 covers 14 residues. The trim removed 4 bases at V and 4 bases at J, leaving 6 bases unmatched. The germline gives CDR1 KGHSH, CDR2 LQKENI. In DNA, the CDR3 is TGTGCCAGCTCACTCGCAGGGGGCGGATACGAGCAGTACTTC. Encoded protein: CASSLAGGGYEQYF.

The rearrangement joins TRBV6-5 to TRBJ2-3; perhaps TRBD1 as D (5 bases). The CDR3 length is 15 residues. Between the trimmed V and J ends, which lost 6 bases and 2 bases, there was a span of 15 bases. CDR1 is MNHEY, CDR2 SVGAGI, per germline. CDR3 coding DNA: TGTGCCAGCAGCCACAGGAGAACCTCCACAGATACGCAGTATTTT. It specifies CASSHRRTSTDTQYF.

The V gene is TRBV7-8, the J gene TRBJ2-1; D gene ambiguous. Per germline, CDR1 SGHVS and CDR2 FQNEAQ. The V end was cut by 0 bases, the J end by 8 bases, with 14 bases between. This CDR3 region has 15 residues. CDR3 nucleotide sequence: TGTGCCAGCAGCTTAGCGCTTCACCCGGTCTATGAGCAGTTCTTC. This codes for CASSLALHPVYEQFF. The whole variable domain, remainder taken from reference TRBV7-8 and TRBJ2-1, is GAGVSQSPRYKVAKRGQDVALRCDPISGHVSLFWYQQALGQGPEFLTYFQNEAQLDKSGLPSDRFFAERPEGSVSTLKIQRTQQEDSAVYLCASSLALHPVYEQFFGPGTRLTVL.

This clone appeared a single time. The genes are TRBV5-4 and TRBJ2-1, with a possible D match to TRBD1 (7 bases). The length of the CDR3 is 15 residues. V was cut by 1 base and J by 5 bases, with 13 bases left in between. Germline V gives CDR1 SGHNT, CDR2 YYREEE (reference sequence). The CDR3 nucleotides read TGTGCCAGCAGCTTGAGGCAGGGGGGCAACAATGAGCAGTTCTTC. Its protein product is CASSLRQGGNNEQFF.

The rearrangement links TRBV29-1 to TRBJ2-5; 9 positions match TRBD2. The CDR3 extends over 14 amino acids. Germline V lookup: CDR1 SQVTM, CDR2 ANQGSEA. J gave up 1 base and V 6 bases, and 6 bases lay outside the gene matches. The CDR3 spells CSVALAGPQETQYF. CDR3 nucleotide sequence: TGCAGCGTCGCTCTAGCGGGGCCCCAAGAGACCCAGTACTTC.